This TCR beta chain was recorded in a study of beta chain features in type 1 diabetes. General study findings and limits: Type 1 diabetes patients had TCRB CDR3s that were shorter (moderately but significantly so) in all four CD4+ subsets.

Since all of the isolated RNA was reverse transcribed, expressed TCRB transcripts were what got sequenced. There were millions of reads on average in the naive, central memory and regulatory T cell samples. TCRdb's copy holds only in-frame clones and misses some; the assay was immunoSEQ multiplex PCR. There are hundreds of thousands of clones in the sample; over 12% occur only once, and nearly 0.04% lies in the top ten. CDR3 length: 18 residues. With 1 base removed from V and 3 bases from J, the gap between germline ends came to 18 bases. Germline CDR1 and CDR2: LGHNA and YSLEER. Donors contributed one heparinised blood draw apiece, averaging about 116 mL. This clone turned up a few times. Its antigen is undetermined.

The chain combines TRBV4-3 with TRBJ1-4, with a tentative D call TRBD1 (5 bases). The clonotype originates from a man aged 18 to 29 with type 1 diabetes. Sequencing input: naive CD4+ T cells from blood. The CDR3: CASSQVAAGNRANEKLFF. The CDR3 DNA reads TGCGCCAGCAGCCAAGTAGCGGCAGGGAATAGGGCTAATGAAAAACTGTTTTTT.